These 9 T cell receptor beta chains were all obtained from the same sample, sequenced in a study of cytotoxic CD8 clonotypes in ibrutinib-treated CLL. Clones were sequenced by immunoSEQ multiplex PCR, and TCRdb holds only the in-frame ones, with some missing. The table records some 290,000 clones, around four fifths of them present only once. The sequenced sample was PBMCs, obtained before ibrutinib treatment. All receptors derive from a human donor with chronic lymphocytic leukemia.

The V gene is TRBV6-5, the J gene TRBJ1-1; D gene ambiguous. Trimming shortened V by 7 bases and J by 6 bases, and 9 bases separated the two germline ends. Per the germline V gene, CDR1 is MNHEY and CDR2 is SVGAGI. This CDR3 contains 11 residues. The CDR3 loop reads CASKGTAEAFF. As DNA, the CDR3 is TGTGCCAGCAAGGGCACGGCTGAAGCTTTCTTT.

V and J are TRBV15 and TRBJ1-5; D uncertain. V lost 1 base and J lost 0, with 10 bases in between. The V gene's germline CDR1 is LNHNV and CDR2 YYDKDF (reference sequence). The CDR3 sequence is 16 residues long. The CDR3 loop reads CATSRGVQYSNQPQHF. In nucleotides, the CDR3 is TGTGCCACCAGCAGAGGCGTGCAGTATAGCAATCAGCCCCAGCATTTT.

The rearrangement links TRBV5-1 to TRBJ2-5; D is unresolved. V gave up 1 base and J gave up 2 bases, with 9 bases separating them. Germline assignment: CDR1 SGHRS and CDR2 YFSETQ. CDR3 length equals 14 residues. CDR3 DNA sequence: TGCGCCAGCAGCTTGCGCTCGCAGCAAGAGACCCAGTACTTC. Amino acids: CASSLRSQQETQYF.

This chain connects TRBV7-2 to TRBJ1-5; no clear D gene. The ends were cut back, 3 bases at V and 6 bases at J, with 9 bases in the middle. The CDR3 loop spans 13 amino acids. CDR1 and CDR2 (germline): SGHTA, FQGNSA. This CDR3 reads CASSFFAIQPQHF. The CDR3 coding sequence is TGTGCCAGCAGCTTCTTTGCGATTCAGCCCCAGCATTTT.

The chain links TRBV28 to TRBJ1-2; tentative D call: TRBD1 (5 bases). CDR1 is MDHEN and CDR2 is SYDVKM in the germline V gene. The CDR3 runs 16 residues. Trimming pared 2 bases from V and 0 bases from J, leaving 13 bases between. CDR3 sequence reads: CASSLLDRSTNYGYTF. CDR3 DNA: TGTGCCAGCAGTTTACTCGACAGATCTACTAACTATGGCTACACCTTC.

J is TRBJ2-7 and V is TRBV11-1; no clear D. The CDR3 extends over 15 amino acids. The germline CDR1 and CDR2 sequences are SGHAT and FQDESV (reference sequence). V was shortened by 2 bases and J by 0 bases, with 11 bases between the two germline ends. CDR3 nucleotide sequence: TGTGCCAGCAGCTTAAGTACGGTAAGCTCCTACGAGCAGTACTTC. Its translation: CASSLSTVSSYEQYF. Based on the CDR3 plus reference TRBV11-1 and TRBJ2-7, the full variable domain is EAEVAQSPRYKITEKSQAVAFWCDPISGHATLYWYRQILGQGPELLVQFQDESVVDDSQLPKDRFSAERLKGVDSTLKIQPAELGDSAMYLCASSLSTVSSYEQYFGPGTRLTVT.

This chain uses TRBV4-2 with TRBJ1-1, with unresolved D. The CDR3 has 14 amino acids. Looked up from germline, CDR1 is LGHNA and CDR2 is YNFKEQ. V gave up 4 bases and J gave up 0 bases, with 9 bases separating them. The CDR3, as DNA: TGTGCCAGCAGCCCGGGATCCATGAACACTGAAGCTTTCTTT. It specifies CASSPGSMNTEAFF.

CDR3 bases: TGTGCCAGCAGCACCGGACACAATGAGCAGTTCTTC. It codes for CASSTGHNEQFF. V is TRBV21-1 and J is TRBJ2-1. TRBV21-1 counts as a pseudogene. The length of the CDR3 is 12 residues.

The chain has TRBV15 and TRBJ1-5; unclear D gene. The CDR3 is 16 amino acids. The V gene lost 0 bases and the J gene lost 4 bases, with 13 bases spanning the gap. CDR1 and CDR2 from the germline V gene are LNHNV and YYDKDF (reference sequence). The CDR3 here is CATSRDLIRGNQPQHF. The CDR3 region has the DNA TGTGCCACCAGCAGAGATCTCATTAGAGGTAATCAGCCCCAGCATTTT.